The present TCR beta chain was sequenced within a study of regulatory T cells in long-lasting Graves disease. General study findings and limits: Limited sample numbers may have lowered accuracy.

The germline V and J ends were trimmed by 0 bases and 2 bases, with 20 bases remaining between them. CDR3 length: 18 residues. Germline CDR1 and CDR2: SNHLY and FYNNEI. Library construction for TCR beta used iRepertoire HTBI primers and Arm-PCR of CDR3 regions. TCRdb called the multiplex PCR reads again in MiXCR, with one record for every CDR3 protein. The top ten clones hold under 35% of a sample with around 400,000 distinct CDR3 sequences, roughly 23% of them seen once. As for time point: persistent/refractory GD, antithyroid drugs over 5 years with positive TRAb. Scientists built the TCR library using RNA that was extracted from PBMCs. This clonotype was recorded a few times. Its antigen is unknown.

The genes are TRBV2 and TRBJ2-7; tentatively, D is TRBD2 (7 bases). The sequence was obtained from a middle-aged woman with Graves disease. Sequencing was performed on peripheral blood mononuclear cells (PBMCs), taken when the disease was refractory, from a patient treated with antithyroid drugs. The CDR3 region has the DNA TGTGCCAGCAGTGAAGCGTTCGGACCTGTGGGGGGGCCCTACGAGCAGTACTTC. It is translated as CASSEAFGPVGGPYEQYF.